Shown below are 32 T cell receptor beta chains from a single sample sequenced in a study of T cell changes during pregnancy in multiple sclerosis. TCRdb keeps only in-frame clones here, not all; method: immunoSEQ multiplex PCR. The sample lists around 86,000 clones, roughly 91% seen once, with approximately 0.99% in the top ten. The material sequenced was peripheral blood, taken in the first trimester of pregnancy. The receptors were gathered from a female donor with multiple sclerosis, enrolled in a pregnancy study.

V gene TRBV7-8 combines with J gene TRBJ2-3; D might be TRBD1 (6 bases). This CDR3 comprises 18 residues. V dropped 5 bases and J dropped 1 base, with 22 bases sitting between them. Germline V gives CDR1 SGHVS, CDR2 FQNEAQ. CDR3 nucleotide sequence: TGTGCCAGCAGCACAGACTTCCCGCTAGGGGGAGGCACAGATACGCAGTATTTT. Protein: CASSTDFPLGGGTDTQYF.

CDR3 coding DNA: TGTGCCAGCAGCCTAGACAGCTATAATTCACCCCTCCACTTT. Translating it yields CASSLDSYNSPLHF. The V call is TRBV7-3, the J call TRBJ1-6, with D perhaps TRBD1 (5 bases). V was clipped by 5 bases and J by 3 bases, with 8 bases between them. The CDR3 totals 14 residues. Germline V gene lookup returns CDR1 SGHTA and CDR2 FQGTGA.

The CDR3 nucleotides are TGCGCCAGCAGCCAAGTCGCGGGGGGGAGACAAGAGACCCAGTACTTC. Protein sequence: CASSQVAGGRQETQYF. The rearrangement links TRBV4-1 to TRBJ2-5, with 9 bases aligning to TRBD2. Trimming removed 1 base from V and 2 bases from J; junction bases left unmatched: 5. The CDR3 sequence is 16 residues long. Germline V gene data show CDR1 as MGHRA and CDR2 as YSYEKL.

The rearrangement uses TRBV6-5 and TRBJ2-7, with TRBD1 matching over 10 bases. After removal of 5 bases from V and 4 bases from J, the junction contained 5 bases not matched to a gene. CDR1 MNHEY and CDR2 SVGAGI come from the germline V gene. The CDR3 is made up of 14 amino acids. The CDR3 DNA reads TGTGCCAGCAGTCGCAGGGACAGGGGATACGAGCAGTACTTC. Translation gives CASSRRDRGYEQYF.

This clone was seen a few times. The chain couples TRBV2 to TRBJ1-1, with a tentative D call TRBD1 (5 bases). V dropped 7 bases and J dropped 0 bases, with 9 bases sitting between them. Germline CDR1 SNHLY, CDR2 FYNNEI. The CDR3 has 13 residues. CDR3 loop: CASMDIMNTEAFF. In nucleotides, the CDR3 is TGTGCCAGCATGGACATTATGAACACTGAAGCTTTCTTT.

The chain employs TRBV18 and TRBJ2-5; D is uncertain. The CDR3 loop spans 12 amino acids. V was shortened by 3 bases and J by 5 bases, with 7 bases between the two germline ends. In germline, CDR1 is KGHSH, CDR2 LQKENI. CDR3 residues: CASSPSKETQYF. CDR3 sequence (DNA): TGTGCCAGCTCACCCAGTAAGGAGACCCAGTACTTC.

This chain uses TRBV7-9 with TRBJ1-4, with D hard to call. Germline values: CDR1 SEHNR, CDR2 FQNEAQ (reference sequence). CDR3 length: 16 amino acids. V was cut by 5 bases and J by 8 bases, with 21 bases left in between. CDR3 nucleotide sequence: TGTGCCAGCAGCCCCCACGAGGTCGCCTCGGCAGAAAAACTGTTTTTT. Protein product: CASSPHEVASAEKLFF.

This clone showed up just once. This sequence joins TRBV11-2 and TRBJ2-1; D remains unclear. The V end lost 2 bases, the J end lost 4 bases, and 12 bases lay between the germline ends. Germline CDR1 SGHAT, CDR2 FQNNGV. CDR3 length: 15 residues. The CDR3 here is CASSLQEFLYNEQFF. The CDR3 DNA is TGTGCCAGCAGCTTACAGGAATTCCTGTACAATGAGCAGTTCTTC. Filled out from reference TRBV11-2 and TRBJ2-1, the complete variable domain reads EAGVAQSPRYKIIEKRQSVAFWCNPISGHATLYWYQQILGQGPKLLIQFQNNGVVDDSQLPKDRFSAERLKGVDSTLKIQPAKLEDSAVYLCASSLQEFLYNEQFFGPGTRLTVL.

The CDR3 loop is CASSSPGQGKTQYF. DNA of the CDR3: TGTGCCAGCAGCTCACCGGGACAGGGAAAGACCCAGTACTTC. The chain recombines TRBV7-2 with TRBJ2-5; 9 nucleotides align to TRBD1. This CDR3 is 14 amino acids long. The V segment lost 4 bases and the J segment 6 bases; nucleotides outside the gene matches: 6. In germline, CDR1 is SGHTA, CDR2 FQGNSA.

This clone showed up just a few times. The rearrangement links TRBV2 to TRBJ2-2; maybe TRBD2 (5 bases). The germline V gene encodes CDR1 SNHLY and CDR2 FYNNEI. This CDR3 is 12 amino acids long. V lost 3 bases to trimming and J lost 7 bases, with 6 bases between them. The CDR3: CASSEGVGELFF. CDR3 DNA sequence: TGTGCCAGCAGTGAGGGAGTCGGGGAGCTGTTTTTT.

The CDR3 here is CASSVLRADRLHTEAFF. The CDR3 DNA reads TGTGCCAGCAGCGTATTGAGGGCGGATAGATTGCACACTGAAGCTTTCTTT. The chain combines TRBV9 with TRBJ1-1; D is unclear. The V gene's germline CDR1 is SGDLS and CDR2 YYNGEE. Trimming cost V 1 base and J 3 bases, with 19 bases left between them. This CDR3 comprises 17 residues.

V and J are TRBV5-1 and TRBJ2-1; possible D gene TRBD2, 6 bases. Germline CDR1 SGHRS, CDR2 YFSETQ. The V end lost 4 bases, the J end lost 8 bases, and 19 bases lay between the germline ends. CDR3 size: 15 residues. The CDR3 protein is CASSDSPQREDEQFF. The CDR3 bases are TGCGCCAGCAGCGACAGTCCTCAAAGGGAGGATGAGCAGTTCTTC.

The CDR3 DNA is TGTGCCAGCACCAGGAGGGGTAGGGCCCCGACTGACGGTGAGCAGTTCTTC. The encoded protein is CASTRRGRAPTDGEQFF. This rearrangement joins TRBV2 to TRBJ2-1; D possibly corresponds to TRBD2 (6 bases). The CDR3 totals 17 residues. Trimming cost V 7 bases and J 9 bases, with 28 bases left between them. Germline CDR1 is SNHLY and CDR2 is FYNNEI.

The rearrangement joins TRBV5-1 to TRBJ2-5, with 8 bases aligning to TRBD1. With the DNA end fitting TRBJ2-7 better, the J assignment may be wrong. The germline V gene has CDR1 SGHRS and CDR2 YFSETQ. This CDR3 contains 16 residues. The CDR3 protein is CASSLQTGDFPAEQYF. The CDR3 DNA reads TGCGCCAGCAGCTTGCAGACAGGGGACTTTCCGGCCGAGCAGTACTTC.

V gene TRBV6-4 combines with J gene TRBJ2-3; the D is unclear. In germline, CDR1 is MRHNA, CDR2 SNTAGT. This CDR3 spans 15 amino acids. The ends were cut back, 6 bases at V and 7 bases at J, with 20 bases in the middle. The CDR3, as DNA: TGTGCCAGCAGCCCTCGGATGGCAGGCCAACATACGCAGTATTTT. It is translated as CASSPRMAGQHTQYF.

This chain uses TRBV28 with TRBJ2-1; 9 positions match TRBD2. Germline V lookup: CDR1 MDHEN, CDR2 SYDVKM. CDR3 size: 15 residues. With V trimmed by 2 bases and J by 5 bases, 4 bases remained unmatched. The CDR3 reads CASSLLAGIDNEQFF. The CDR3 DNA is TGTGCCAGCAGTTTACTAGCGGGAATAGACAATGAGCAGTTCTTC.

CDR3 amino acids: CASSQDVGSEQYF. For the CDR3, the DNA is TGTGCCAGCAGCCAAGACGTTGGGAGCGAGCAGTACTTC. This rearrangement joins TRBV4-2 to TRBJ2-7, with D possibly being TRBD2 (5 bases). With 0 bases removed from V and 6 bases from J, the gap between germline ends came to 9 bases. The CDR3 contains 13 residues. From germline, CDR1 is LGHNA and CDR2 YNFKEQ.

This rearrangement joins TRBV19 to TRBJ1-3, with D hard to call. With 5 bases removed from V and 2 bases from J, the gap between germline ends came to 10 bases. The CDR3 loop spans 14 amino acids. Germline CDR1 LNHDA, CDR2 SQIVND (reference sequence). The CDR3 DNA follows: TGTGCCAGTAGTGCGGTCGTTCCTGGAAACACCATATATTTT. Translated: CASSAVVPGNTIYF.

The chain has TRBV4-2 and TRBJ2-1; TRBD2 agrees at 8 bases. The CDR3 has 16 residues. The germline gives CDR1 LGHNA, CDR2 YNFKEQ. V lost 1 base and J lost 6; bases outside the gene matches: 8. This CDR3 is CASSQGALAGINEQFF. CDR3 DNA sequence: TGTGCCAGCAGCCAAGGGGCTTTAGCGGGGATCAATGAGCAGTTCTTC.

The genes are TRBV9 and TRBJ2-5; 11 bases are a match to TRBD2. CDR1 is SGDLS and CDR2 is YYNGEE in the germline V gene. The CDR3 contains 16 residues. Unmatched junction bases numbered 2, after V lost 0 bases and J lost 1 base. The CDR3 reads CASSVGGLAGQETQYF. The CDR3 DNA is TGTGCCAGCAGCGTAGGAGGACTAGCGGGCCAAGAGACCCAGTACTTC.

The chain is built from TRBV27 and TRBJ1-1; D is perhaps TRBD1 (6 bases). The V gene's germline CDR1 is MNHEY and CDR2 SMNVEV (reference sequence). The V and J ends lost 7 bases and 4 bases respectively, with 22 bases between them. The CDR3 runs 16 residues. CDR3 loop: CASISDRGGSGTEAFF. The CDR3 DNA reads TGTGCCAGCATCAGCGACCGAGGGGGATCGGGCACTGAAGCTTTCTTT.

This clone showed up just a few times. This chain links TRBV6-1 with TRBJ1-5; D uncertain. V lost 4 bases to trimming and J lost 4 bases, with 11 bases between them. The CDR3 covers 14 residues. CDR1 is MNHNS and CDR2 is SASEGT in the germline V gene. The CDR3 region is CASSVISGNQPQHF. The CDR3 DNA reads TGTGCCAGCAGTGTCATCTCGGGGAATCAGCCCCAGCATTTT.

The V gene is TRBV27, the J gene TRBJ2-5; the D gene is possibly TRBD1 (6 bases). V dropped 4 bases and J dropped 7 bases, with 7 bases sitting between them. In germline, CDR1 is MNHEY, CDR2 SMNVEV (reference sequence). This CDR3 contains 11 residues. CDR3 nucleotides: TGTGCCAGCAGTTCACAGGGGACCCAGTACTTC. This gives the protein CASSSQGTQYF.

This chain uses TRBV7-9 with TRBJ1-2, with 7 bases that match TRBD1. CDR3 length equals 17 residues. The V segment lost 1 base and the J segment 8 bases; nucleotides outside the gene matches: 16. The germline CDR1 and CDR2 sequences are SEHNR and FQNEAQ (reference sequence). The CDR3 loop is CASSLVQGQTPLYGYTF. The CDR3 coding sequence is TGTGCCAGCAGCTTAGTACAGGGACAGACCCCTCTATACGGCTACACCTTC.

The J gene is TRBJ1-5, the V gene TRBV5-5, with a weak D call TRBD1 (5 bases). This CDR3 is 14 amino acids long. The V gene lost 0 bases and the J gene lost 2 bases, with 6 bases spanning the gap. Germline lookup yields CDR1 SGHKS and CDR2 YYEKEE (reference sequence). CDR3 loop: CASSLGGGNQPQHF. CDR3 DNA sequence: TGTGCCAGCAGCTTGGGGGGGGGCAATCAGCCCCAGCATTTT.

This clone was detected only once. The V and J genes are TRBV19 and TRBJ1-5, with D perhaps matching TRBD1 (6 bases). There are 14 residues in the CDR3. Germline assignment: CDR1 LNHDA and CDR2 SQIVND (reference sequence). The V and J ends lost 5 bases and 7 bases respectively, with 15 bases between them. CDR3 in amino acids: CASSSTGGGQPQHF. CDR3 nucleotide sequence: TGTGCCAGTAGTTCGACAGGAGGAGGACAGCCCCAGCATTTT.

This chain joins TRBV7-8 and TRBJ2-3; D might be TRBD2 (6 bases). The CDR3 runs 13 residues. V lost 10 bases and J 3 bases, leaving 14 bases between the germline ends. Germline V gene sequence: CDR1 SGHVS, CDR2 FQNEAQ. The CDR3 DNA sequence: TGTGCCACCTCGGGAGTTGGAACAGATACGCAGTATTTT. It translates to CATSGVGTDTQYF.

This chain uses TRBV30 with TRBJ2-1, with a possible D match to TRBD2 (6 bases). The CDR3 has 16 residues. CDR1 and CDR2 (germline): GTSNPN, SVGIG (reference sequence). Trimming stripped 4 bases from V and 7 bases from J, with 23 bases between. The chain's CDR3 is CAWTPVSGRSFNEQFF. The CDR3 DNA reads as TGTGCCTGGACCCCTGTCTCCGGGAGAAGTTTTAATGAGCAGTTCTTC.

This rearrangement joins TRBV7-8 to TRBJ1-2; D is perhaps TRBD1 (5 bases). Germline CDR1 is SGHVS and CDR2 is FQNEAQ. Trimming stripped 0 bases from V and 4 bases from J, with 12 bases between. This CDR3 contains 15 residues. The CDR3 loop is CASSLAGGNSYGYTF. CDR3 in DNA: TGTGCCAGCAGCTTAGCGGGGGGGAATTCCTATGGCTACACCTTC.

The V gene is TRBV28, the J gene TRBJ2-7; D may be TRBD1 (6 bases). The CDR3 contains 16 residues. V shed 6 bases and J shed 2 bases, with 20 bases lying between them. CDR1 and CDR2 from the germline V gene are MDHEN and SYDVKM. The CDR3 loop reads CASRFRRGLRAYEQYF. DNA for the CDR3: TGTGCCAGCAGGTTCCGCAGGGGTCTGAGGGCCTACGAGCAGTACTTC.

The chain has TRBV6-1 and TRBJ2-7, with D maybe TRBD2 (5 bases). The CDR3 sequence is 15 residues long. Trimming stripped 0 bases from V and 7 bases from J, with 16 bases between. From germline, CDR1 is MNHNS and CDR2 SASEGT. Written as DNA, the CDR3 is TGTGCCAGCAGTGAAGCGGGGAGAGGGATAGGGGAGCAGTACTTC. Translated, it gives CASSEAGRGIGEQYF.

The V gene is TRBV10-3, the J gene TRBJ1-1; D gene ambiguous. CDR1 is ENHRY and CDR2 is SYGVKD in the germline V gene. The CDR3 runs to 15 residues. Trimming took off 3 bases at V and 1 base at J, with 12 bases between the two ends. DNA of the CDR3: TGTGCCATCAGTGAATCGAGTACAGCGAACACTGAAGCTTTCTTT. Its translation: CAISESSTANTEAFF.